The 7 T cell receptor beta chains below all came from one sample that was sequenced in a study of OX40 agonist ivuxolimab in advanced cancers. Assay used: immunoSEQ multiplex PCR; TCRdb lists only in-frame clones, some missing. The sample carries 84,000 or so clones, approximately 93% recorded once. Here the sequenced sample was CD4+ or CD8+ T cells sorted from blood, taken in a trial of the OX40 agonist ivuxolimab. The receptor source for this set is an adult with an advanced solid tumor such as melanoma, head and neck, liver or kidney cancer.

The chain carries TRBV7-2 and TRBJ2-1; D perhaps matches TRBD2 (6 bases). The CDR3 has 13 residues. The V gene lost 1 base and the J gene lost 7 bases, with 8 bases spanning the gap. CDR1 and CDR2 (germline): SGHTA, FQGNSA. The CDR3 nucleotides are TGTGCCAGCAGCTTAGATCGGGGGAATGAGCAGTTCTTC. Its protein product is CASSLDRGNEQFF.

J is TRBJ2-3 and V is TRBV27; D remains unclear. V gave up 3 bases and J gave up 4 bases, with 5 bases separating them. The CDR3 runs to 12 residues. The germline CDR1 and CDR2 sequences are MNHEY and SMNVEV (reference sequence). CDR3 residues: CASSFFADTQYF. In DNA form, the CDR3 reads TGTGCCAGCAGTTTTTTCGCAGATACGCAGTATTTT.

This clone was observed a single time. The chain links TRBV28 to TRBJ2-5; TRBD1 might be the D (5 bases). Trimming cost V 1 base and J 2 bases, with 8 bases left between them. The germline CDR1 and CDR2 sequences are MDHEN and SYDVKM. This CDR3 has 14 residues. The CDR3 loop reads CASSLYRSQETQYF. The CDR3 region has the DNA TGTGCCAGCAGTTTATACAGGAGTCAAGAGACCCAGTACTTC.

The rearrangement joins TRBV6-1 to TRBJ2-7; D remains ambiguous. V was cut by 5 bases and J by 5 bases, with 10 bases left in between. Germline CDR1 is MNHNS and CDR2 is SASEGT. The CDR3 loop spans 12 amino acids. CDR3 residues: CASSPRPDEQYF. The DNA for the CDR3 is TGTGCCAGCAGTCCTAGACCGGACGAGCAGTACTTC.

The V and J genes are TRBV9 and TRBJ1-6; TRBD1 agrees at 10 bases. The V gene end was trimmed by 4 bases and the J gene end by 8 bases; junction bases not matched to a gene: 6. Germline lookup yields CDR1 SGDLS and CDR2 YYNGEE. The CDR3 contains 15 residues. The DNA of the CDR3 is TGTGCCAGCAGCCTCGGGACAGGGGTTGATTCACCCCTCCACTTT. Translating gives CASSLGTGVDSPLHF. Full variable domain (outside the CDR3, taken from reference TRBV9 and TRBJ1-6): DSGVTQTPKHLITATGQRVTLRCSPRSGDLSVYWYQQSLDQGLQFLIQYYNGEERAKGNILERFSAQQFPDLHSELNLSSLELGDSALYFCASSLGTGVDSPLHFGNGTRLTVT.

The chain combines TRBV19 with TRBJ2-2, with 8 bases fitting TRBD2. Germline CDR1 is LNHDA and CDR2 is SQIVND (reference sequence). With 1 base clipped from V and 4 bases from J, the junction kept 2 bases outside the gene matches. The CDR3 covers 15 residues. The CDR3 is CASSIGGRSTGELFF. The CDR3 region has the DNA TGTGCCAGTAGTATAGGCGGGAGGAGCACCGGGGAGCTGTTTTTT.

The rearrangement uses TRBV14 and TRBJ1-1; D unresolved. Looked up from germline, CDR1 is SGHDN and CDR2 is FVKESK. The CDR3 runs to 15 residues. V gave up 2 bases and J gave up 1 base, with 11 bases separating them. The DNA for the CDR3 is TGTGCCAGCAGCCAAAGTCGGGGTCAGAACACTGAAGCTTTCTTT. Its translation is CASSQSRGQNTEAFF.